The clone carrying this T cell receptor (beta chain) occurred once. Its antigen is still unknown. One end of the junction varies from germline; a read error may be responsible. The data were taken from a study of blood T cells in healthy people across ages. Study-wide results and caveats: It was not known whether donors were CMV positive (a possible confounder of expanded clonotype changes). No conclusive comparison of naive versus antigen-experienced cells was possible with unsorted PBMCs.

For the second PCR, which ran for about 7 to 11 cycles, a sample-barcoded 5' primer and a J-beta primer mix were used. Every individual sample yielded 2.5 million or more paired-end reads (each containing CDR3). TCRdb ran MiXCR on the 5' RACE reads and lists one entry per CDR3 protein. The sample contains about 670,000 distinct CDR3 sequences, under 65% of which appear only once. Extraction of total RNA produced a minimum of 5 micrograms from each sample. The germline gives CDR1 SGHTA, CDR2 FQGTGA. CDR3 size: 15 residues. The J gene is TRBJ1-2, the V gene TRBV7-3, with D tentatively TRBD1 (5 bases). The source of this sequence is a woman older than 75 in good health. Sequenced material: blood. CDR3: CAGRPGPGRDYGYTF. CDR3 bases: TGTGCCGGCAGACCAGGACCGGGCAGGGACTATGGCTACACCTTC.